The 14 T cell receptor beta chains below were found in one sample sequenced in a study of cytomegalovirus exposure and HLA in healthy donors. A multiplex PCR was run with 60 Vbeta primers and 13 Jbeta primers. Profiling relied on immunoSEQ multiplex PCR, and the TCRdb table lists in-frame clones only, not all of them. The repertoire holds approximately 150,000 clones, with about 80% as singletons. The material sequenced was PBMCs. These receptors were taken from a middle-aged man in good health and CMV-seronegative.

V gene TRBV10-3 combines with J gene TRBJ1-2, with 11 bases identical to TRBD1. The V gene's germline CDR1 is ENHRY and CDR2 SYGVKD. V was pared by 7 bases and J by 3 bases, with 7 bases of the junction left unmatched. The CDR3 is 15 amino acids. The CDR3 bases are TGTGCCATCACACAAAGGACAGGGGGCGACTATGGCTACACCTTC. This translates into CAITQRTGGDYGYTF.

Comments on this clone: One end of the junction is discordant with germline, which a read error may explain. This chain joins TRBV20-1 and TRBJ1-4; possibly TRBD1 for D (5 bases). CDR3 size: 11 residues. CDR1 is DFQATT, CDR2 SNEGSKA, per germline (reference sequence). As DNA, the CDR3 is TGCAGTGCCCGGACGGGGGTCTTAGGGGCGTTT. Amino acid sequence: CSARTGVLGAF.

The chain is built from TRBV5-1 and TRBJ2-7; 8 bases fit TRBD1. V was pared by 0 bases and J by 5 bases, with 7 bases of the junction left unmatched. CDR1 is SGHRS, CDR2 YFSETQ, per germline. The CDR3 totals 15 residues. The CDR3 loop is CASSLGGRGPHEQYF. The CDR3 DNA reads as TGCGCCAGCAGCTTGGGAGGCAGGGGGCCCCACGAGCAGTACTTC.

This clone showed up just a few times. V gene TRBV5-1 combines with J gene TRBJ1-6; D is ambiguous. The CDR3 has 16 amino acids. CDR1 is SGHRS, CDR2 YFSETQ, per germline. V shed 0 bases and J shed 8 bases, with 15 bases lying between them. As DNA, the CDR3 is TGCGCCAGCAGCTTGGATGGGAGGACGTCGGATTCACCCCTCCACTTT. Translating it yields CASSLDGRTSDSPLHF.

J is TRBJ1-1 and V is TRBV7-2; perhaps TRBD1 as D (5 bases). CDR3 length equals 15 residues. From germline, CDR1 is SGHTA and CDR2 FQGNSA. Trimming removed 1 base from V and 1 base from J, with 10 bases in between. CDR3 residues: CASSLDWGGNTEAFF. The CDR3 DNA is TGTGCCAGCAGCTTAGATTGGGGGGGGAACACTGAAGCTTTCTTT.

The chain carries TRBV7-9 and TRBJ1-2; no definite D call. The CDR3 sequence is 14 residues long. The germline V gene encodes CDR1 SEHNR and CDR2 FQNEAQ (reference sequence). V lost 4 bases and J 2 bases, leaving 11 bases between the germline ends. In nucleotides, the CDR3 is TGTGCCAGCAGCTCGGATGCGGGGAACTATGGCTACACCTTC. It yields the protein CASSSDAGNYGYTF. The full variable domain, its missing parts supplied by reference TRBV7-9 and TRBJ1-2, is DTGVSQNPRHKITKRGQNVTFRCDPISEHNRLYWYRQTLGQGPEFLTYFQNEAQLEKSRLLSDRFSAERPKGSFSTLEIQRTEQGDSAMYLCASSSDAGNYGYTFGSGTRLTVV.

The chain carries TRBV7-2 and TRBJ1-1; maybe TRBD1 (5 bases). Looked up from germline, CDR1 is SGHTA and CDR2 is FQGNSA. The CDR3 covers 13 residues. V shed 4 bases and J shed 1 base, with 7 bases lying between them. The CDR3 DNA sequence: TGTGCCAGCAGCTCAACAGGGAACACTGAAGCTTTCTTT. This gives the protein CASSSTGNTEAFF.

This clone appeared a few times. This chain links TRBV25-1 with TRBJ1-4; the match to TRBD1 covers 8 bases. V was pared by 8 bases and J by 7 bases, with 12 bases of the junction left unmatched. Per the germline V gene, CDR1 is MGHDK and CDR2 is SYGVNS. The CDR3 extends over 15 amino acids. The CDR3 nucleotides read TGTGCCAGCCTAATTCGGACAGGGTCGGGTGAAAAACTGTTTTTT. Translating gives CASLIRTGSGEKLFF. Full variable domain (outside the CDR3, taken from reference TRBV25-1 and TRBJ1-4): EADIYQTPRYLVIGTGKKITLECSQTMGHDKMYWYQQDPGMELHLIHYSYGVNSTEKGDLSSESTVSRIRTEHFPLTLESARPSHTSQYLCASLIRTGSGEKLFFGSGTQLSVL.

This clone was recorded a few times. V is TRBV6-5 and J is TRBJ2-2, with 9 positions matching TRBD1. Germline-derived CDR1 and CDR2 are MNHEY and SVGAGI. Trimming removed 5 bases from V and 0 bases from J; junction bases left unmatched: 1. There are 15 residues in the CDR3. CDR3 residues: CASSRQGANTGELFF. CDR3 DNA sequence: TGTGCCAGCAGTCGACAGGGGGCGAACACCGGGGAGCTGTTTTTT.

The chain uses TRBV6-5 and TRBJ2-1; D gene uncertain. Trimming pared 2 bases from V and 1 base from J, leaving 12 bases between. The CDR3 is 16 residues long. The germline V gene encodes CDR1 MNHEY and CDR2 SVGAGI. The CDR3 DNA reads TGTGCCAGCAGTTACGAACTTCCCGGGTCCTACAATGAGCAGTTCTTC. This encodes CASSYELPGSYNEQFF.

This chain's CDR3 is CASSFVGDYEQYF. The CDR3, as DNA: TGTGCCAGCAGCTTCGTAGGGGACTACGAGCAGTACTTC. This rearrangement joins TRBV5-4 to TRBJ2-7; D is possibly TRBD1 (5 bases). V dropped 2 bases and J dropped 3 bases, with 9 bases sitting between them. The CDR3 loop spans 13 amino acids. CDR1 is SGHNT, CDR2 YYREEE, per germline (reference sequence).

The chain joins TRBV10-2 to TRBJ2-7; 10 bases agree with TRBD1. CDR1 and CDR2 from the germline V gene are WSHSY and SAAADI. The V gene end was trimmed by 5 bases and the J gene end by 2 bases; junction bases not matched to a gene: 6. The CDR3 runs to 15 residues. In DNA, the CDR3 is TGCGCCAGCAGTTCCGGGACAGGGGCCACCTACGAGCAGTACTTC. Residues: CASSSGTGATYEQYF.

The chain links TRBV7-2 to TRBJ1-1; possible D gene TRBD1, 5 bases. V was clipped by 7 bases and J by 1 base, with 13 bases between them. Per the germline V gene, CDR1 is SGHTA and CDR2 is FQGNSA. The CDR3 contains 14 residues. CDR3 bases: TGTGCCAGCACCTCAAACACAGGGAACACTGAAGCTTTCTTT. Translation gives CASTSNTGNTEAFF. Full variable domain (outside the CDR3, taken from reference TRBV7-2 and TRBJ1-1): GAGVSQSPSNKVTEKGKDVELRCDPISGHTALYWYRQSLGQGLEFLIYFQGNSAPDKSGLPSDRFSAERTGGSVSTLTIQRTQQEDSAVYLCASTSNTGNTEAFFGQGTRLTVV.

The chain couples TRBV28 to TRBJ2-3; 13 nucleotides agree with TRBD2. Germline trimming cut 7 bases from V and 0 bases from J; bases unmatched to any gene: 16. The germline V gene has CDR1 MDHEN and CDR2 SYDVKM. This CDR3 has 20 residues. The CDR3 nucleotides read TGTGCCAGCACCCCATCCCTCGGGACTAGCGGGGTGTCTAGCACAGATACGCAGTATTTT. The encoded protein is CASTPSLGTSGVSSTDTQYF.